The 9 T cell receptor beta chains below were found in one sample sequenced in a study of blood T cell repertoires in COVID-19. Measured with immunoSEQ multiplex PCR; TCRdb has only the in-frame clones, and not every one. The sample yields 150,000 to 200,000 clones, about four fifths seen once. The sample taken for sequencing was peripheral blood. The origin of the receptors is a woman aged 55-70 years with COVID-19, enrolled during active disease.

This clone was seen a few times. J is TRBJ2-7 and V is TRBV11-3, with TRBD2 as a possible D gene (5 bases). Looked up from germline, CDR1 is SGHNT and CDR2 is YENEEA. Trimming shortened V by 5 bases and J by 5 bases, and 13 bases separated the two germline ends. The length of the CDR3 is 13 residues. The CDR3 reads CASSPLTSNEQYF. The CDR3 DNA reads TGTGCCAGCAGCCCCCTCACTAGTAACGAGCAGTACTTC.

This clone came up many times. The V call is TRBV29-1, the J call TRBJ1-2, with D maybe TRBD1 (5 bases). V was clipped by 4 bases and J by 6 bases, with 6 bases between them. This CDR3 region has 10 residues. Germline CDR1 SQVTM, CDR2 ANQGSEA. CDR3 in amino acids: CSVAGDGYTF. CDR3 sequence (DNA): TGCAGCGTTGCGGGGGATGGCTACACCTTC.

The gene calls are TRBV23-1 and TRBJ2-7, with TRBD2 identical over 8 bases. TRBV23-1 is an ORF, with its function uncertain. V shed 8 bases and J 5 bases; nucleotides not matched to a gene: 11. The CDR3 runs 14 residues. The CDR3 sequence is CASRPREGQDEQYF. The CDR3 DNA sequence: TGCGCCAGCCGCCCCCGGGAGGGCCAGGACGAGCAGTACTTC.

This sequence joins TRBV20-1 and TRBJ2-1; 8 bases align to TRBD2. V shed 3 bases, J shed 7 bases, and the junction held 11 bases outside the gene matches. In germline, CDR1 is DFQATT, CDR2 SNEGSKA (reference sequence). The CDR3 loop spans 15 amino acids. The CDR3 region has the DNA TGCAGTGCTAGTGCCACTAGCGGCACTTTTAATGAGCAGTTCTTC. This encodes CSASATSGTFNEQFF.

The genes are TRBV7-3 and TRBJ2-3, with 10 bases matching TRBD2. Unmatched junction bases numbered 9, after V lost 5 bases and J lost 1 base. The CDR3 sequence is 17 residues long. From germline, CDR1 is SGHTA and CDR2 FQGTGA. CDR3 amino acids: CASSQNSGGPRTDTQYF. CDR3 in DNA: TGTGCCAGCAGCCAGAATAGCGGGGGGCCACGCACAGATACGCAGTATTTT.

The chain joins TRBV7-8 to TRBJ2-5, with 7 bases identical to TRBD1. Germline V gene lookup returns CDR1 SGHVS and CDR2 FQNEAQ. The CDR3 loop spans 16 amino acids. V gave up 0 bases and J gave up 5 bases; unmatched junction bases: 9. As DNA, the CDR3 is TGTGCCAGCAGCTTAGCGGTCTGGGACAGTCTGGAGACCCAGTACTTC. Translated: CASSLAVWDSLETQYF. Using reference TRBV7-8 and TRBJ2-5 for the parts outside the CDR3, the full variable domain is GAGVSQSPRYKVAKRGQDVALRCDPISGHVSLFWYQQALGQGPEFLTYFQNEAQLDKSGLPSDRFFAERPEGSVSTLKIQRTQQEDSAVYLCASSLAVWDSLETQYFGPGTRLLVL.

This chain uses TRBV19 with TRBJ2-5, with TRBD1 matching over 7 bases. Germline CDR1 is LNHDA and CDR2 is SQIVND (reference sequence). The CDR3 spans 14 residues. Germline trimming cut 3 bases from V and 2 bases from J; bases unmatched to any gene: 3. The CDR3 sequence: CASSMWTGQETQYF. CDR3 coding DNA: TGTGCCAGTAGTATGTGGACAGGACAAGAGACCCAGTACTTC.

The chain uses TRBV5-1 and TRBJ2-1; 8 positions match TRBD2. This CDR3 is built from 16 residues. CDR1 and CDR2 (germline): SGHRS, YFSETQ. J lost 3 bases, V lost 0 bases, and 5 bases had no gene match. The CDR3 reads CASSLAPTSGYNEQFF. CDR3 in DNA: TGCGCCAGCAGCTTGGCCCCCACTAGCGGCTACAATGAGCAGTTCTTC.

V gene TRBV9 combines with J gene TRBJ1-4; TRBD1 is a possible D gene (6 bases). V was clipped by 4 bases and J by 6 bases, with 13 bases between them. Germline CDR1 SGDLS, CDR2 YYNGEE. The CDR3 runs 14 residues. The CDR3 bases are TGTGCCAGCAGCCTGGGGGCCTCGGATGAAAAACTGTTTTTT. Its protein is CASSLGASDEKLFF.